What follows are 27 T cell receptor beta chains derived from one specimen sequenced in a study of blood T cell repertoires in COVID-19. Data came from immunoSEQ multiplex PCR; TCRdb stores just in-frame clones and leaves some out. The table includes some 160,000 clones, around 80% detected once. Material for sequencing was peripheral blood. The receptors were sampled from a woman aged 70-85 years who had recovered from COVID-19.

The rearrangement links TRBV27 to TRBJ2-1; TRBD2 might be the D (6 bases). Germline assignment: CDR1 MNHEY and CDR2 SMNVEV (reference sequence). Trimming removed 4 bases from V and 6 bases from J, with 19 bases in between. There are 16 residues in the CDR3. The CDR3 DNA follows: TGTGCCAGCAGTTCCCTGGGACTCCCAGACCCCAATGAGCAGTTCTTC. The encoded protein is CASSSLGLPDPNEQFF.

This rearrangement joins TRBV30 to TRBJ1-2; unclear D gene. The CDR3 length is 12 residues. Per germline, CDR1 GTSNPN and CDR2 SVGIG (reference sequence). V lost 0 bases, J lost 2 bases, and 4 bases lay in between. As DNA, the CDR3 is TGTGCCTGGAGTGTACGGAACTATGGCTACACCTTC. Amino acids: CAWSVRNYGYTF.

This sequence joins TRBV6-5 and TRBJ1-3; D uncertain. The CDR3 covers 13 residues. The V end was cut by 10 bases, the J end by 0 bases, with 10 bases between. Germline loops: CDR1 MNHEY, CDR2 SVGAGI. DNA of the CDR3: TGTGCCACGAGACTGGACTCTGGAAACACCATATATTTT. This translates into CATRLDSGNTIYF.

This chain joins TRBV29-1 and TRBJ1-2, with a tentative D call TRBD1 (5 bases). The CDR3 is 13 residues long. Between the trimmed V and J ends, which lost 8 bases and 2 bases, there was a span of 15 bases. Germline CDR1 SQVTM, CDR2 ANQGSEA. The CDR3 coding sequence is TGCAGCACCGCCGGGGGTCCCAACTATGGCTACACCTTC. Encoded protein: CSTAGGPNYGYTF.

The chain combines TRBV5-1 with TRBJ1-4, with unresolved D. The V end was cut by 0 bases, the J end by 5 bases, with 8 bases between. The length of the CDR3 is 14 residues. CDR1 is SGHRS, CDR2 YFSETQ, per germline. The CDR3 here is CASSLAAGNEKLFF. The CDR3 nucleotides read TGCGCCAGCAGCTTGGCGGCGGGGAATGAAAAACTGTTTTTT.

The chain has TRBV6-5 and TRBJ2-3, with D perhaps TRBD2 (6 bases). V lost 0 bases and J 2 bases, leaving 12 bases between the germline ends. The CDR3 runs 16 residues. Germline V CDR1 and CDR2: MNHEY, SVGAGI. The CDR3 bases are TGTGCCAGCAGTTACTCGGTAGCGGCTGTCACAGATACGCAGTATTTT. Its translation: CASSYSVAAVTDTQYF.

The V and J genes are TRBV19 and TRBJ2-7, with 9 bases that match TRBD1. The germline CDR1 and CDR2 sequences are LNHDA and SQIVND (reference sequence). The CDR3 runs 16 residues. The V segment lost 5 bases and the J segment 1 base; nucleotides outside the gene matches: 9. The CDR3 sequence is CASSGGGGQGSYEQYF. The CDR3 nucleotides read TGTGCCAGTAGTGGTGGCGGAGGACAGGGGTCCTACGAGCAGTACTTC.

The table lists this clone with a few counts. The V call is TRBV6-5, the J call TRBJ2-1; a possible D gene is TRBD1 (6 bases). Germline CDR1 is MNHEY and CDR2 is SVGAGI. The CDR3 has 15 residues. The ends were cut back, 5 bases at V and 4 bases at J, with 15 bases in the middle. The CDR3 protein is CASSRDRWSYNEQFF. CDR3 DNA sequence: TGTGCCAGCAGTCGCGACAGGTGGTCATACAATGAGCAGTTCTTC.

This rearrangement joins TRBV7-3 to TRBJ2-5; 14 bases align to TRBD2. Germline CDR1 is SGHTA and CDR2 is FQGTGA. The CDR3 has 15 amino acids. V shed 5 bases, J shed 5 bases, and the junction held 4 bases outside the gene matches. CDR3 bases: TGTGCCAGCAGCCGGGGACTAGCGGGAGATGAGACCCAGTACTTC. Amino acids: CASSRGLAGDETQYF.

The chain is built from TRBV7-9 and TRBJ2-4; 11 bases agree with TRBD2. The CDR3 is 18 residues long. Germline trimming cut 0 bases from V and 8 bases from J; bases unmatched to any gene: 12. The germline CDR1 and CDR2 sequences are SEHNR and FQNEAQ (reference sequence). In DNA, the CDR3 is TGTGCCAGCAGCTTAGCGCGGGCTAGCGGGGGGAGAGGGGACATTCAGTACTTC. This sequence encodes CASSLARASGGRGDIQYF.

The V and J genes are TRBV9 and TRBJ1-1; D is perhaps TRBD1 (5 bases). CDR3 length: 13 amino acids. Per germline, CDR1 SGDLS and CDR2 YYNGEE. V was pared by 3 bases and J by 0 bases, with 6 bases between. The CDR3 DNA reads as TGTGCCAGCAGCGCGACAGTGAACACTGAAGCTTTCTTT. Protein: CASSATVNTEAFF.

In this sample, this clone turned up a few times. The V and J genes are TRBV4-2 and TRBJ1-4; TRBD1 is a possible D gene (5 bases). The germline V and J ends were trimmed by 3 bases and 1 base, with 12 bases remaining between them. The CDR3 is 16 amino acids. Germline loops: CDR1 LGHNA, CDR2 YNFKEQ. The CDR3 reads CASSQSAGETNEKLFF. The CDR3 bases are TGTGCCAGCAGCCAGAGCGCGGGGGAAACTAATGAAAAACTGTTTTTT.

The chain uses TRBV5-6 and TRBJ1-2; D gene unclear. The germline CDR1 and CDR2 sequences are SGHDT and YYEEEE. The CDR3 runs to 15 residues. Trimming removed 0 bases at V and 7 bases at J, with 16 bases between. CDR3 DNA: TGTGCCAGCAGCTTGGGCCCCCCTTCACGGGGTGGCTACACCTTC. It encodes CASSLGPPSRGGYTF.

This sequence joins TRBV5-1 and TRBJ2-7; 7 bases agree with TRBD1. Germline CDR1 is SGHRS and CDR2 is YFSETQ. The length of the CDR3 is 15 residues. With V trimmed by 2 bases and J by 0 bases, 5 bases remained unmatched. The CDR3 here is CASSLEGALSYEQYF. CDR3 nucleotide sequence: TGCGCCAGCAGCTTAGAGGGGGCCCTCTCCTACGAGCAGTACTTC.

This rearrangement joins TRBV9 to TRBJ2-3; 7 nucleotides agree with TRBD2. The germline gives CDR1 SGDLS, CDR2 YYNGEE. This CDR3 is 15 amino acids long. The V and J ends lost 4 bases and 0 bases, in that order; junction bases with no gene match: 5. CDR3 protein: CASSRGLGSTDTQYF. The CDR3 DNA reads as TGTGCCAGCAGCCGAGGACTAGGAAGCACAGATACGCAGTATTTT.

The chain recombines TRBV11-3 with TRBJ2-2; perhaps TRBD1 as D (5 bases). The germline gives CDR1 SGHNT, CDR2 YENEEA. V was cut by 5 bases and J by 5 bases, with 9 bases left in between. This CDR3 comprises 13 residues. The CDR3 spells CASSPGNTGELFF. CDR3 bases: TGTGCCAGCAGCCCAGGGAATACCGGGGAGCTGTTTTTT.

Comment on this clone: Within the sample, other DNA sequences also encode this same CDR3. This sequence joins TRBV19 and TRBJ2-2, with 10 bases identical to TRBD2. J was trimmed by 4 bases and V by 7 bases; bases with no gene match: 6. Germline V gives CDR1 LNHDA, CDR2 SQIVND (reference sequence). The CDR3 extends over 15 amino acids. This CDR3 is CASKGQRGGTGELFF. CDR3 coding DNA: TGTGCCAGTAAAGGCCAGCGGGGGGGCACCGGGGAGCTGTTTTTT.

The V call is TRBV5-1, the J call TRBJ2-1; D might be TRBD2 (7 bases). CDR1 is SGHRS and CDR2 is YFSETQ in the germline V gene. There are 16 residues in the CDR3. V gave up 0 bases and J gave up 8 bases, with 18 bases separating them. CDR3 DNA: TGCGCCAGCAGCTTGGGTCGGGGGGCGATTGTGGATGAGCAGTTCTTC. Encoded protein: CASSLGRGAIVDEQFF.

J is TRBJ1-4 and V is TRBV5-6, with a possible D match to TRBD1 (5 bases). The CDR3 spans 15 residues. Between the trimmed V and J ends, which lost 0 bases and 6 bases, there was a span of 12 bases. Looked up from germline, CDR1 is SGHDT and CDR2 is YYEEEE. The CDR3 DNA reads as TGTGCCAGCAGCTTGGGTGGGGCCGGTCATGAAAAACTGTTTTTT. Amino acids: CASSLGGAGHEKLFF.

This sequence joins TRBV5-1 and TRBJ1-6, with D unresolved. Germline assignment: CDR1 SGHRS and CDR2 YFSETQ. V gave up 0 bases and J gave up 5 bases, with 6 bases separating them. The CDR3 is made up of 14 amino acids. Here the CDR3 reads CASSLGPDNSPLHF. The DNA for the CDR3 is TGCGCCAGCAGCTTGGGGCCAGATAATTCACCCCTCCACTTT.

The gene calls are TRBV7-9 and TRBJ2-7, with 11 bases fitting TRBD2. The junction had 10 bases not matched to a gene; V was cut back by 1 base and J by 2 bases. CDR1 and CDR2 (germline): SEHNR, FQNEAQ (reference sequence). The CDR3 covers 18 residues. The CDR3 loop reads CASSLGLAGPWGPYEQYF. The CDR3 DNA reads TGTGCCAGCAGCTTAGGACTAGCGGGGCCCTGGGGCCCCTACGAGCAGTACTTC.

This chain links TRBV6-5 with TRBJ2-7; TRBD1 aligns across 9 bases. This CDR3 comprises 13 residues. Germline CDR1 and CDR2: MNHEY and SVGAGI. With 6 bases clipped from V and 7 bases from J, the junction kept 7 bases outside the gene matches. Written as DNA, the CDR3 is TGTGCCAGCAGGCGGACAGGGGCGGAGGAGCAGTACTTC. Protein: CASRRTGAEEQYF.

The rearrangement joins TRBV12-3 or TRBV12-4 to TRBJ2-3; D not certain. Trimming left V 4 bases short and J 4 bases short, with 9 bases between. This CDR3 contains 13 residues. The CDR3 nucleotides read TGTGCCAGCAGTTGGTTAGCCCCAGATACGCAGTATTTT. Protein sequence: CASSWLAPDTQYF.

The V gene is TRBV11-1, the J gene TRBJ2-3; D possibly corresponds to TRBD1 (5 bases). Germline CDR1 and CDR2: SGHAT and FQDESV (reference sequence). V was trimmed by 5 bases and J by 5 bases, leaving 17 bases between them. This CDR3 comprises 15 residues. The CDR3 loop reads CASSPRVPRLDTQYF. CDR3 DNA sequence: TGTGCCAGCAGCCCCAGGGTGCCTCGGTTAGATACGCAGTATTTT.

The rearrangement uses TRBV27 and TRBJ2-7, with TRBD1 matching 7 bases. Germline CDR1 MNHEY, CDR2 SMNVEV (reference sequence). The V and J ends lost 5 bases and 2 bases, in that order; junction bases with no gene match: 9. This CDR3 has 15 amino acids. The CDR3 DNA follows: TGTGCCAGCAGTGGGGATTGGGACAGAACCTACGAGCAGTACTTC. This gives the protein CASSGDWDRTYEQYF.

V usage is TRBV19 and J usage is TRBJ2-5; 8 bases map to TRBD2. Germline loops: CDR1 LNHDA, CDR2 SQIVND (reference sequence). The trim removed 9 bases at V and 5 bases at J, leaving 14 bases unmatched. This CDR3 has 15 residues. The DNA for the CDR3 is TGTGCCAGCGGGGGGGCTACGGCTGCTCGCGAGACCCAGTACTTC. Its protein is CASGGATAARETQYF.

The V gene is TRBV5-4, the J gene TRBJ2-3; D perhaps matches TRBD2 (6 bases). Germline-derived CDR1 and CDR2 are SGHNT and YYREEE (reference sequence). The V end lost 4 bases, the J end lost 6 bases, and 18 bases lay between the germline ends. CDR3 length: 15 residues. The CDR3: CASSPPGAGGDTQYF. In DNA form, the CDR3 reads TGTGCCAGCAGCCCCCCAGGTGCCGGGGGTGATACGCAGTATTTT.